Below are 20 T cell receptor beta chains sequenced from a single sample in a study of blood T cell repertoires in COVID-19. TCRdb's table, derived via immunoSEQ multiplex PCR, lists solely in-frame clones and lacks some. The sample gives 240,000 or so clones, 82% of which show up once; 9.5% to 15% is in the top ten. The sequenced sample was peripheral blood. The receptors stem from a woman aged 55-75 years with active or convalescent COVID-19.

The CDR3 DNA follows: TGCGCCAGTCAACAGGACATGAACACTGAAGCTTTCTTT. This translates into CASQQDMNTEAFF. The V and J genes are TRBV5-1 and TRBJ1-1; D is possibly TRBD1 (5 bases). Deletions cut 8 bases from V and 0 bases from J, with 11 bases between. The CDR3 is made up of 13 amino acids. Germline V CDR1 and CDR2: SGHRS, YFSETQ.

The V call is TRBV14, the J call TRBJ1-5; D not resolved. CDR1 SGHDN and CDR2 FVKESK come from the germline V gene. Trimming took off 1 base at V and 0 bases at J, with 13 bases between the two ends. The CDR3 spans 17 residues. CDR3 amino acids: CASSQGYSDFSNQPQHF. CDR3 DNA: TGTGCCAGCAGCCAAGGGTACAGTGATTTTAGCAATCAGCCCCAGCATTTT.

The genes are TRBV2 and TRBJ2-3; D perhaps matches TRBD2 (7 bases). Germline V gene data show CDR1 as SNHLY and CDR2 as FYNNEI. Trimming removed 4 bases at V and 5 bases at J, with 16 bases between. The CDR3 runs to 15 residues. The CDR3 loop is CASSALGGAQDTQYF. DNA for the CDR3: TGTGCCAGCAGTGCCCTGGGGGGGGCCCAAGATACGCAGTATTTT. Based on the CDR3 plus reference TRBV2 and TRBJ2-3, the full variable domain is EPEVTQTPSHQVTQMGQEVILRCVPISNHLYFYWYRQILGQKVEFLVSFYNNEISEKSEIFDDQFSVERPDGSNFTLKIRSTKLEDSAMYFCASSALGGAQDTQYFGPGTRLTVL.

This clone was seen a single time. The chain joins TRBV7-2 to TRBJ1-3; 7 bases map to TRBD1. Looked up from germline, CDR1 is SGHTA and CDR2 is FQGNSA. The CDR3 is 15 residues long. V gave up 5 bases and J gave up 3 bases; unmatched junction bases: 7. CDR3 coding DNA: TGTGCCAGCAGCCCCGAGACAGGGTTTGGAAACACCATATATTTT. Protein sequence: CASSPETGFGNTIYF.

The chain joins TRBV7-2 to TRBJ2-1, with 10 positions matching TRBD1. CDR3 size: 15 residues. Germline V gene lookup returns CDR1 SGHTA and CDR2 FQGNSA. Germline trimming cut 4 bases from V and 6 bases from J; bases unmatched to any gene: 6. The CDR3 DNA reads TGTGCCAGCAGCTCCCGGGACAGGGGCCCCAATGAGCAGTTCTTC. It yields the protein CASSSRDRGPNEQFF.

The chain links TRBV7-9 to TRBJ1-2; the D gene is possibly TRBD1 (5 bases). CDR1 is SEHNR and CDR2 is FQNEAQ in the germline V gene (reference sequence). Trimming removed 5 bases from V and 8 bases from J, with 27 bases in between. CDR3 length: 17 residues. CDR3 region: CASSQGAGLAQTRGYTF. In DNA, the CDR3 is TGTGCCAGCAGCCAAGGGGCCGGTTTGGCACAAACGCGGGGCTACACCTTC.

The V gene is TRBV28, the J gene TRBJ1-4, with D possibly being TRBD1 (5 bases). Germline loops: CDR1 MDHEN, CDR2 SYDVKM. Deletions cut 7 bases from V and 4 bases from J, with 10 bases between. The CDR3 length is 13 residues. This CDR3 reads CASIDSDNEKLFF. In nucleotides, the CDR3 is TGTGCCAGCATCGACAGCGATAATGAAAAACTGTTTTTT. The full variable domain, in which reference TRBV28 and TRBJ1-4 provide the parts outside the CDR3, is DVKVTQSSRYLVKRTGEKVFLECVQDMDHENMFWYRQDPGLGLRLIYFSYDVKMKEKGDIPEGYSVSREKKERFSLILESASTNQTSMYLCASIDSDNEKLFFGSGTQLSVL.

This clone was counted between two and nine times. CDR3 coding DNA: TGTGCCAGTAGTACCCCTCTAGCGGGGGCGGGAGATACGCAGTATTTT. It specifies CASSTPLAGAGDTQYF. The rearrangement uses TRBV19 and TRBJ2-3, with TRBD2 matching over 10 bases. V lost 4 bases to trimming and J lost 5 bases; unmatched junction nucleotides: 9. The CDR3 totals 16 residues. Per the germline V gene, CDR1 is LNHDA and CDR2 is SQIVND (reference sequence). Drawing the rest from reference TRBV19 and TRBJ2-3, the complete variable domain is DGGITQSPKYLFRKEGQNVTLSCEQNLNHDAMYWYRQDPGQGLRLIYYSQIVNDFQKGDIAEGYSVSREKKESFPLTVTSAQKNPTAFYLCASSTPLAGAGDTQYFGPGTRLTVL.

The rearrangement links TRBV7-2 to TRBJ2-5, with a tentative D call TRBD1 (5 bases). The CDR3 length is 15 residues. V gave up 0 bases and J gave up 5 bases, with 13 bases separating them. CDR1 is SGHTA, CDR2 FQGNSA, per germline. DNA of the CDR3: TGTGCCAGCAGCTTAGCGCAAGGGGATCTGGAGACCCAGTACTTC. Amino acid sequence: CASSLAQGDLETQYF.

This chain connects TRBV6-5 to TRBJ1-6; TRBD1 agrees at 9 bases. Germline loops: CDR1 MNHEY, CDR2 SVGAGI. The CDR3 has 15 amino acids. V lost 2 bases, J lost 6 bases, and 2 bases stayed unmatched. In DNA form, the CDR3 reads TGTGCCAGCAGTTACGGGGACAGGGCTAATTCACCCCTCCACTTT. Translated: CASSYGDRANSPLHF.

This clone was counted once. The CDR3 loop reads CASGLVSSGGSWNEQFF. DNA for the CDR3: TGTGCTAGTGGTTTGGTCTCTAGCGGGGGGTCGTGGAATGAGCAGTTCTTC. V usage is TRBV12-5 and J usage is TRBJ2-1, with 11 bases fitting TRBD2. J gave up 7 bases and V 0 bases, and 8 bases lay outside the gene matches. CDR1 is LGHNT and CDR2 is FRNRAP in the germline V gene. The CDR3 has 17 residues.

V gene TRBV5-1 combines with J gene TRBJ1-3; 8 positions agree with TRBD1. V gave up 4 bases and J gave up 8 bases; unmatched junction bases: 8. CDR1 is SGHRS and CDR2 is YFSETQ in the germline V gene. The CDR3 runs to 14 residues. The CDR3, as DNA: TGCGCCAGCAGCCAAGACAGGGGTGGGGACACCATATATTTT. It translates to CASSQDRGGDTIYF.

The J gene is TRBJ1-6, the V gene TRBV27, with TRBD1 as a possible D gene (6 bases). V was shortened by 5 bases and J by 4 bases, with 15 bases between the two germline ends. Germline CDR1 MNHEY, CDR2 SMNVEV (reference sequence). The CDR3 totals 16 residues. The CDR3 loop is CASSQQGISYNSPLHF. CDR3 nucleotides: TGTGCCAGCAGTCAACAGGGAATCTCGTATAATTCACCCCTCCACTTT.

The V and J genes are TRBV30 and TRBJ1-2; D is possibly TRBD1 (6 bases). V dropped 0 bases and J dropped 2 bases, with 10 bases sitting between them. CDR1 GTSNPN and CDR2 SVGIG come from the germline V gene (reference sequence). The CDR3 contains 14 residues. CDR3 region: CAWSVQQGNYGYTF. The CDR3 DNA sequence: TGTGCCTGGAGTGTACAGCAGGGGAACTATGGCTACACCTTC. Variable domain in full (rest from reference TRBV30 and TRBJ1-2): SQTIHQWPATLVQPVGSPLSLECTVEGTSNPNLYWYRQAAGRGLQLLFYSVGIGQISSEVPQNLSASRPQDRQFILSSKKLLLSDSGFYLCAWSVQQGNYGYTFGSGTRLTVV.

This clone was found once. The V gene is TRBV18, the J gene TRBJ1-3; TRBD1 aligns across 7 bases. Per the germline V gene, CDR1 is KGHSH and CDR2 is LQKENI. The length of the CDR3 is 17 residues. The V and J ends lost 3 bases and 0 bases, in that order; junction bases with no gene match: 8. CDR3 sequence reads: CASSPWDRTYSGNTIYF. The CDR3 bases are TGTGCCAGCTCACCTTGGGACAGAACTTACTCTGGAAACACCATATATTTT.

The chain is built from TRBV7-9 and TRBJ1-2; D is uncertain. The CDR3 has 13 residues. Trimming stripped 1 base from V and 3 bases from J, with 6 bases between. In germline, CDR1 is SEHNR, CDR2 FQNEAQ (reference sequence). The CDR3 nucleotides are TGTGCCAGCAGCTTAGTGTTAGACTATGGCTACACCTTC. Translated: CASSLVLDYGYTF.

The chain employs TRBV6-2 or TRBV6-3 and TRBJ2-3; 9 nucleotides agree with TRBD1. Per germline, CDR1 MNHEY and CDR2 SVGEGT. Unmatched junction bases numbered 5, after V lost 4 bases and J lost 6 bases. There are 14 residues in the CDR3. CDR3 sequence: CASSSRTGDDTQYF. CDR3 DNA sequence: TGTGCCAGCAGTTCGAGGACAGGGGATGATACGCAGTATTTT.

For the CDR3, the DNA is TGTGCCTGGAGTGTACTTATCGAGCAGTACTTC. It codes for CAWSVLIEQYF. The V gene is TRBV30, the J gene TRBJ2-7; D not resolved. The length of the CDR3 is 11 residues. Per the germline V gene, CDR1 is GTSNPN and CDR2 is SVGIG (reference sequence). V lost 0 bases and J lost 6, with 6 bases in between.

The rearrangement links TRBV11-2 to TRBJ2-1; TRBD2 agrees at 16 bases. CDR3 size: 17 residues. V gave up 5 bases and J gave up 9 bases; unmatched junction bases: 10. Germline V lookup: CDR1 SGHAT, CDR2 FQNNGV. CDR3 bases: TGTGCCAGCAGCCGGTCTGGGACTAGCGGGGGGGCAGGTGAGCAGTTCTTC. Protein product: CASSRSGTSGGAGEQFF.

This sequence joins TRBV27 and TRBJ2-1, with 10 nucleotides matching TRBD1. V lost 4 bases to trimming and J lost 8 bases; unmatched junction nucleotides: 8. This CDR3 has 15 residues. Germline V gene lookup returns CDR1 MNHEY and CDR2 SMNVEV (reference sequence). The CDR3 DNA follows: TGTGCCAGCAGTTCCCCCGACAGGGGGCTGGATGAGCAGTTCTTC. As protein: CASSSPDRGLDEQFF.